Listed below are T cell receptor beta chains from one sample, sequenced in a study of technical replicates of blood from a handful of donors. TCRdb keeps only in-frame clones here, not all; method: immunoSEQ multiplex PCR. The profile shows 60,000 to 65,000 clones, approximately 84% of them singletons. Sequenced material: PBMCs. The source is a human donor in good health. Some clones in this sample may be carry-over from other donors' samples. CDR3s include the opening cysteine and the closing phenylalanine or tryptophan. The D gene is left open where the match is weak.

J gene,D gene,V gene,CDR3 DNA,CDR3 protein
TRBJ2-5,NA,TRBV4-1,TGCGCCAGCAGCCAAGATGGAGGGGCGGGGAGGGAGACCCAGTACTTC,CASSQDGGAGRETQYF
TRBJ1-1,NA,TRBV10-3,TGTGCCATCAGTGGGACGGGGGAGACTGAAGCTTTCTTT,CAISGTGETEAFF
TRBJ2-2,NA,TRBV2,TGTGCCAGCAGGCCCGACTACTCCGGGGAGCTGTTTTTT,CASRPDYSGELFF
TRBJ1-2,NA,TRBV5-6,TGTGCCAGCAGCCTAATCCGGGCTGCGGGTTATGGCTACACCTTC,CASSLIRAAGYGYTF
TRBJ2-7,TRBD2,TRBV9,TGTGCCAGCAGCGCCGGGACTAGCGGATTCCAATACGAGCAGTACTTC,CASSAGTSGFQYEQYF
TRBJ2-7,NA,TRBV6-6,TGTGCCAGCAATCCCCTGGGGCGAAGCTCCTACGAGCAGTACTTC,CASNPLGRSSYEQYF
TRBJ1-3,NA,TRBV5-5,TGTGCCAGCACCCCAGTAACAGCTGGAAACACCATATATTTT,CASTPVTAGNTIYF
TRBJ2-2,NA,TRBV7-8,TGTGCCAGCAGCTTAGGTTTAGGGGTCCTGAACACCGGGGAGCTGTTTTTT,CASSLGLGVLNTGELFF
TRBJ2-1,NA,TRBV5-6,TGTGCCAGCAGCTTGAGTTTTAGTACTCCTTACAATGAGCAGTTCTTC,CASSLSFSTPYNEQFF
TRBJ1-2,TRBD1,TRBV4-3,TGCGCCAGCAGCCAAGATAGACAGGGGGCGACGGGCTACACCTTC,CASSQDRQGATGYTF